This TCR beta chain originates from a study of blood T cell repertoires in COVID-19. Study as a whole: Material from acute and convalescent COVID-19 was sourced from the United States, Italy and Spain. T cells, B-cell-depleted T cells, or PBMCs supplied cDNA or gDNA.

Data came from immunoSEQ multiplex PCR; TCRdb stores just in-frame clones and leaves some out. Here the sample spans under 300,000 clones, 80% to 85% being singletons. Trimming took 4 bases from V and 7 from J, leaving 17 bases between them. Germline CDR1 is SGHDN and CDR2 is FVKESK. This CDR3 is 15 amino acids long. This clone has only a few counts. The chain has TRBV14 and TRBJ2-1; possible D gene TRBD1, 6 bases. The receptor's source is a woman between 35 and 50 years old who had recovered from COVID-19. The sample was peripheral blood. The CDR3 DNA is TGTGCCAGCAGCCGAGACAGGCCCCGGAAGAATGAGCAGTTCTTC. Translating gives CASSRDRPRKNEQFF.